The 14 T cell receptor beta chains given below trace back to one sample, sequenced in a study of T cell repertoires in cytomegalovirus infection. From the reads, TCRdb called clonotypes with MiXCR, one entry per CDR3 protein. The data show roughly 300,000 distinct CDR3 sequences, roughly 25% seen once. Sequenced sample: PBMCs. These receptors all stem from a human donor in good health (CMV status not recorded). Some clones in this sample may be carry-over from other donors' samples.

This clonotype was observed a few times. The chain uses TRBV11-2 and TRBJ2-7, with no clear D. The V gene lost 0 bases and the J gene lost 2 bases, with 8 bases spanning the gap. The CDR3 is 14 residues long. Germline V lookup: CDR1 SGHAT, CDR2 FQNNGV. The CDR3 nucleotides read TGTGCCAGCAGCTTAGACAGTCCCGCCTACGAGCAGTACTTC. This gives the protein CASSLDSPAYEQYF.

This clonotype was detected ten times or more. The chain recombines TRBV10-2 with TRBJ2-1, with 8 nucleotides matching TRBD2. The CDR3 has 15 amino acids. With 7 bases clipped from V and 9 bases from J, the junction kept 14 bases outside the gene matches. CDR1 is WSHSY and CDR2 is SAAADI in the germline V gene. The CDR3 nucleotides are TGCGCCAGCACCTTAGCGGGGACCGGTTATGGTGAGCAGTTCTTC. Encoded protein: CASTLAGTGYGEQFF.

This clonotype showed up just a few times. J is TRBJ2-1 and V is TRBV7-7; D ambiguous. Trimming shortened V by 5 bases and J by 2 bases, and 13 bases separated the two germline ends. This CDR3 has 15 amino acids. CDR1 is SSHAT, CDR2 FNYEAQ, per germline (reference sequence). The CDR3 DNA follows: TGTGCCAGCAGCCCGAGCAGGCTTACCTACAATGAGCAGTTCTTC. Protein sequence: CASSPSRLTYNEQFF.

The chain has TRBV2 and TRBJ2-5, with 13 bases that match TRBD2. There are 15 residues in the CDR3. Germline CDR1 reads SNHLY; CDR2 reads FYNNEI. The V gene end was trimmed by 6 bases and the J gene end by 7 bases; junction bases not matched to a gene: 8. CDR3 nucleotide sequence: TGTGCCAGCAGGACAACTAGCGGGAGGGCGGGGACCCAGTACTTC. It encodes CASRTTSGRAGTQYF. Full variable domain (rest looked up from reference TRBV2 and TRBJ2-5): EPEVTQTPSHQVTQMGQEVILRCVPISNHLYFYWYRQILGQKVEFLVSFYNNEISEKSEIFDDQFSVERPDGSNFTLKIRSTKLEDSAMYFCASRTTSGRAGTQYFGPGTRLLVL.

The chain has TRBV20-1 and TRBJ2-7; 12 bases align to TRBD2. CDR3 length: 14 amino acids. From germline, CDR1 is DFQATT and CDR2 SNEGSKA (reference sequence). The junction had 4 bases not matched to a gene; V was cut back by 3 bases and J by 4 bases. CDR3 sequence: CSARTSGRNYEQYF. CDR3 nucleotide sequence: TGCAGTGCTAGGACTAGCGGGAGAAATTACGAGCAGTACTTC.

This clonotype was seen many times. The chain carries TRBV28 and TRBJ1-5, with D perhaps TRBD1 (5 bases). This CDR3 comprises 14 residues. Trimming took off 3 bases at V and 9 bases at J, with 15 bases between the two ends. Germline-derived CDR1 and CDR2 are MDHEN and SYDVKM. CDR3 nucleotide sequence: TGTGCCAGCAGTTTCCCCCAACCGCAGGGGCCCCAGCATTTT. Protein: CASSFPQPQGPQHF.

This clonotype occurred a few times. This chain connects TRBV18 to TRBJ2-5; the D gene is possibly TRBD2 (5 bases). CDR3 length: 13 residues. V was cut by 4 bases and J by 5 bases, with 11 bases left in between. CDR1 is KGHSH and CDR2 is LQKENI in the germline V gene. The CDR3 reads CASSLDWWETQYF. Written as DNA, the CDR3 is TGTGCCAGCTCACTGGACTGGTGGGAGACCCAGTACTTC.

This clonotype has only one observation. The chain has TRBV6-8 and TRBJ1-1, with D perhaps TRBD1 (6 bases). The CDR3 totals 15 residues. Germline loops: CDR1 MNHGY, CDR2 SAAAGT. The V end was cut by 2 bases, the J end by 5 bases, with 15 bases between. The CDR3, as DNA: TGTGCCAGCAGTTACGGGTCGGGGGCGCGGACTGAAGCTTTCTTT. Translation gives CASSYGSGARTEAFF.

This clonotype was seen at least ten times. The chain uses TRBV12-3 or TRBV12-4 and TRBJ2-3; 13 bases agree with TRBD2. J was trimmed by 4 bases and V by 5 bases; bases with no gene match: 3. The CDR3 covers 15 residues. The CDR3 here is CASSPGTSGADTQYF. CDR3 nucleotides: TGTGCCAGCAGTCCAGGGACTAGCGGGGCAGATACGCAGTATTTT.

This clonotype was seen just once. The chain uses TRBV5-1 and TRBJ2-1; 15 bases are a match to TRBD2. The CDR3 runs to 19 residues. The J segment lost 2 bases and the V segment lost 5 bases, leaving 11 bases of the junction unmatched. CDR1 is SGHRS and CDR2 is YFSETQ in the germline V gene. The DNA of the CDR3 is TGCGCCAGCAGTACGAGGGGGACTAGCGGGAGGACCACCTACAATGAGCAGTTCTTC. Its protein product is CASSTRGTSGRTTYNEQFF.

In this sample, this clonotype turned up a few times. The chain couples TRBV5-1 to TRBJ2-3; D unclear. The CDR3 loop spans 15 amino acids. V was pared by 3 bases and J by 3 bases, with 14 bases between. Germline V gene data show CDR1 as SGHRS and CDR2 as YFSETQ. The CDR3: CASSSEGYKTDTQYF. CDR3 DNA sequence: TGCGCCAGCAGCTCGGAAGGCTACAAAACAGATACGCAGTATTTT.

V gene TRBV20-1 combines with J gene TRBJ2-7, with D tentatively TRBD2 (5 bases). CDR1 DFQATT and CDR2 SNEGSKA come from the germline V gene (reference sequence). Trimming pared 5 bases from V and 5 bases from J, leaving 19 bases between. The CDR3 totals 14 residues. The CDR3, as DNA: TGCAGTGCTCGCCCAAATCGGCTAGCTAACGAGCAGTACTTC. Protein: CSARPNRLANEQYF.

This CDR3 is CASSSSYPPTRTDTQYF. The CDR3 DNA follows: TGTGCCAGCAGCTCCTCCTATCCTCCCACCCGCACAGATACGCAGTATTTT. The V gene is TRBV7-2, the J gene TRBJ2-3; D is unresolved. The ends were cut back, 4 bases at V and 1 base at J, with 18 bases in the middle. The CDR3 is made up of 17 amino acids. In germline, CDR1 is SGHTA, CDR2 FQGNSA.

The sample holds a few counts of this clonotype. V and J are TRBV28 and TRBJ2-5, with D uncertain. The ends were cut back, 8 bases at V and 2 bases at J, with 18 bases in the middle. CDR3 length: 15 amino acids. Germline-derived CDR1 and CDR2 are MDHEN and SYDVKM. CDR3 DNA: TGTGCCAGCCGACCTTTGAGGCAGCTACAAGAGACCCAGTACTTC. Its protein product is CASRPLRQLQETQYF.